These 20 T cell receptor beta chains originate from one sample sequenced in a study of T cell clonotyping in hematopoietic cell transplantation. Documented time point: recipient sample about 28 days before transplant, after cytoreduction. TCRdb's table, derived via immunoSEQ multiplex PCR, lists solely in-frame clones and lacks some. Of roughly 80,000 clones listed, almost 97% are singletons. Here the sequenced sample was peripheral blood mononuclear cells, taken before stem cell transplant. The receptors stem from a woman aged 45-65 years with acute myeloid leukemia. Some clones in this sample may be carry-over from other donors' samples.

V and J are TRBV30 and TRBJ1-2; 8 bases fit TRBD1. CDR1 and CDR2 (germline): GTSNPN, SVGIG (reference sequence). The V gene end was trimmed by 4 bases and the J gene end by 3 bases; junction bases not matched to a gene: 1. The length of the CDR3 is 12 residues. DNA of the CDR3: TGTGCCTGGACACAGGGGGACTATGGCTACACCTTC. Translated, it gives CAWTQGDYGYTF.

The chain has TRBV30 and TRBJ1-4; TRBD1 aligns across 9 bases. The CDR3 has 16 amino acids. Per the germline V gene, CDR1 is GTSNPN and CDR2 is SVGIG (reference sequence). With 2 bases clipped from V and 5 bases from J, the junction kept 9 bases outside the gene matches. The CDR3 reads CAWSKRQGGGNEKLFF. CDR3 DNA: TGTGCCTGGAGTAAACGACAGGGGGGGGGAAATGAAAAACTGTTTTTT.

The rearrangement uses TRBV30 and TRBJ2-1; D not certain. This CDR3 region has 11 residues. V dropped 2 bases and J dropped 3 bases, with 2 bases sitting between them. Germline loops: CDR1 GTSNPN, CDR2 SVGIG (reference sequence). CDR3 nucleotides: TGTGCCTGGAGTCACTACAATGAGCAGTTCTTC. It yields the protein CAWSHYNEQFF.

This rearrangement joins TRBV4-1 to TRBJ1-5; TRBD1 might be the D (5 bases). Deletions cut 0 bases from V and 7 bases from J, with 13 bases between. The CDR3 loop spans 15 amino acids. Germline V lookup: CDR1 MGHRA, CDR2 YSYEKL. In DNA form, the CDR3 reads TGCGCCAGCAGCCAAGATCGGGGGGGAGGGCAGCCCCAGCATTTT. This encodes CASSQDRGGGQPQHF.

The chain links TRBV30 to TRBJ1-2; TRBD1 might be the D (6 bases). The V end was cut by 0 bases, the J end by 6 bases, with 8 bases between. Germline-derived CDR1 and CDR2 are GTSNPN and SVGIG (reference sequence). CDR3 length equals 12 residues. The CDR3: CAWSVGGDGYTF. The CDR3, as DNA: TGTGCCTGGAGTGTAGGGGGGGATGGCTACACCTTC.

This clone was detected once. V gene TRBV6-1 combines with J gene TRBJ1-2, with a tentative D call TRBD1 (6 bases). The CDR3 runs 14 residues. Germline CDR1 is MNHNS and CDR2 is SASEGT. V was pared by 6 bases and J by 2 bases, with 13 bases between. The CDR3 DNA reads as TGTGCCAGCAGATCCTGGACAGAAAACTATGGCTACACCTTC. This codes for CASRSWTENYGYTF.

The chain carries TRBV2 and TRBJ2-1; TRBD2 matches 10 bases. In germline, CDR1 is SNHLY, CDR2 FYNNEI. This CDR3 is 17 amino acids long. V was pared by 4 bases and J by 0 bases, with 6 bases of the junction left unmatched. The DNA for the CDR3 is TGTGCCAGCAGTGCCCTAGCGGGGGTTACCTCCTACAATGAGCAGTTCTTC. Protein product: CASSALAGVTSYNEQFF.

This sequence joins TRBV29-1 and TRBJ2-1; TRBD2 agrees at 14 bases. The CDR3 loop spans 16 amino acids. Germline CDR1 reads SQVTM; CDR2 reads ANQGSEA. Unmatched junction bases numbered 6, after V lost 4 bases and J lost 4 bases. The CDR3 reads CSVGLAGGGGYNEQFF. In DNA form, the CDR3 reads TGCAGCGTTGGACTAGCGGGAGGGGGCGGATACAATGAGCAGTTCTTC.

The V call is TRBV2, the J call TRBJ2-2; TRBD2 might be the D (6 bases). The ends were cut back, 0 bases at V and 4 bases at J, with 9 bases in the middle. CDR1 and CDR2 (germline): SNHLY, FYNNEI. The CDR3 consists of 15 residues. As DNA, the CDR3 is TGTGCCAGCAGTGAAGCGACTAGACTCACCGGGGAGCTGTTTTTT. It codes for CASSEATRLTGELFF.

This chain connects TRBV11-1 to TRBJ1-2; D uncertain. Per germline, CDR1 SGHAT and CDR2 FQDESV (reference sequence). Trimming took 1 base from V and 4 from J, leaving 13 bases between them. The CDR3 contains 15 residues. DNA for the CDR3: TGTGCCAGCAGCTTAGACGCGATCAGAGGCTATGGCTACACCTTC. It codes for CASSLDAIRGYGYTF.

The chain joins TRBV30 to TRBJ1-1; D gene ambiguous. V lost 5 bases and J 0 bases, leaving 7 bases between the germline ends. There are 12 residues in the CDR3. The germline V gene encodes CDR1 GTSNPN and CDR2 SVGIG (reference sequence). CDR3 coding DNA: TGTGCCTGGGGCCGAGTGAACACTGAAGCTTTCTTT. This sequence encodes CAWGRVNTEAFF.

The genes are TRBV7-2 and TRBJ2-7; D is possibly TRBD1 or TRBD2 (6 bases each). Germline V gives CDR1 SGHTA, CDR2 FQGNSA. There are 15 residues in the CDR3. Trimming took 7 bases from V and 3 from J, leaving 19 bases between them. This CDR3 reads CASKDGGAKGYEQYF. DNA for the CDR3: TGTGCCAGCAAGGACGGGGGCGCGAAGGGCTACGAGCAGTACTTC.

CDR3 amino acids: CAWSEDRMNTGELFF. CDR3 DNA sequence: TGTGCCTGGAGTGAGGACAGGATGAACACCGGGGAGCTGTTTTTT. The chain links TRBV30 to TRBJ2-2; 7 bases line up with TRBD1. Germline V gives CDR1 GTSNPN, CDR2 SVGIG (reference sequence). The CDR3 contains 15 residues. Trimming took 1 base from V and 1 from J; bases not matched to a gene: 3.

This clone is medium-sized in the sample. The chain links TRBV28 to TRBJ1-3; a possible D gene is TRBD1 (6 bases). From germline, CDR1 is MDHEN and CDR2 SYDVKM. Deletions cut 8 bases from V and 2 bases from J, with 22 bases between. The CDR3 has 17 amino acids. The CDR3 coding sequence is TGTGCCAGCCCCCCGACTGCCTGGGGGCGGCCTGGAAACACCATATATTTT. Amino acids: CASPPTAWGRPGNTIYF.

V gene TRBV2 combines with J gene TRBJ2-2; TRBD1 agrees at 8 bases. Germline CDR1 is SNHLY and CDR2 is FYNNEI. The ends lost 6 bases at V and 5 bases at J; junction bases unmatched: 8. The CDR3 extends over 15 amino acids. In DNA form, the CDR3 reads TGTGCCAGCAGGCCCCAGGGGGCGGGAACCGGGGAGCTGTTTTTT. This translates into CASRPQGAGTGELFF.

The chain recombines TRBV28 with TRBJ2-7, with D possibly being TRBD1 (6 bases). Germline lookup yields CDR1 MDHEN and CDR2 SYDVKM. This CDR3 is built from 12 residues. V lost 5 bases and J 3 bases, leaving 8 bases between the germline ends. The CDR3 region is CASSQQGYEQYF. The CDR3 DNA follows: TGTGCCAGCAGTCAACAGGGCTACGAGCAGTACTTC.

The V gene is TRBV6-1, the J gene TRBJ1-5; unclear D gene. CDR3 size: 15 residues. Trimming took 2 bases from V and 3 from J, leaving 11 bases between them. Germline lookup yields CDR1 MNHNS and CDR2 SASEGT. CDR3 DNA: TGTGCCAGCAGTGAACCGGGCTGGATCAATCAGCCCCAGCATTTT. Translated, it gives CASSEPGWINQPQHF.

The chain recombines TRBV6-1 with TRBJ2-2, with D possibly being TRBD1 or TRBD2 (5 bases each). Germline V gene sequence: CDR1 MNHNS, CDR2 SASEGT. The V and J ends lost 6 bases and 7 bases respectively, with 9 bases between them. The CDR3 has 12 residues. The CDR3 nucleotides read TGTGCCAGCAGCAGGGAGATCGGGGAGCTGTTTTTT. This encodes CASSREIGELFF.

This rearrangement joins TRBV19 to TRBJ2-5; no clear D gene. The CDR3 is 16 residues long. CDR1 and CDR2 from the germline V gene are LNHDA and SQIVND (reference sequence). Trimming took off 6 bases at V and 5 bases at J, with 22 bases between the two ends. Here the CDR3 DNA reads TGTGCCAGTAGGGAGACATCGTTGGGATTATACGAGACCCAGTACTTC. Protein product: CASRETSLGLYETQYF.

The V call is TRBV27, the J call TRBJ1-1; D gene unclear. V shed 0 bases and J shed 1 base, with 9 bases lying between them. There are 15 residues in the CDR3. CDR1 and CDR2 from the germline V gene are MNHEY and SMNVEV (reference sequence). CDR3 residues: CASSLSIGKNTEAFF. The CDR3 DNA follows: TGTGCCAGCAGTTTATCGATTGGGAAGAACACTGAAGCTTTCTTT.